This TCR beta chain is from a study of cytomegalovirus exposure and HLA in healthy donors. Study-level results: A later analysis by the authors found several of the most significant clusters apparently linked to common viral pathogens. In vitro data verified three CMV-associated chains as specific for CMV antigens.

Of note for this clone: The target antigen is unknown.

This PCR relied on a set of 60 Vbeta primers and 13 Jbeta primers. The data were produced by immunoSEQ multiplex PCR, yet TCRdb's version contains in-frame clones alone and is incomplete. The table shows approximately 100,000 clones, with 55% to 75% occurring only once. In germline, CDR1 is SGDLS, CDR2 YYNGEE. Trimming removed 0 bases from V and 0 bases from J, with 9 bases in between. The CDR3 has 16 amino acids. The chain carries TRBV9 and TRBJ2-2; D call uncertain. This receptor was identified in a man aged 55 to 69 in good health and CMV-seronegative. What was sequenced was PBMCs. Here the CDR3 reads CASSVAWQANTGELFF. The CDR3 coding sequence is TGTGCCAGCAGCGTAGCTTGGCAGGCGAACACCGGGGAGCTGTTTTTT.